This T cell receptor beta chain came from a study of T cell repertoires in cytomegalovirus infection. Each CDR3 protein gets one entry after TCRdb re-called the reads with MiXCR. The table records about 920,000 distinct CDR3 sequences, approximately 31% of them present only once. As concerns this clonotype: Its specificity is not known.

Per the germline V gene, CDR1 is MNHEY and CDR2 is SVGAGI. The CDR3 is 16 amino acids. V lost 7 bases and J lost 7, with 23 bases in between. This clonotype was sampled from a human donor in good health (CMV status not recorded). Some clones in this sample may be carry-over from other donors' samples. The sample was cultured CD8+ T cells from PBMCs, taken from culture after CMV antigen stimulation. V gene TRBV6-5 combines with J gene TRBJ1-5; maybe TRBD1 (5 bases). CDR3 nucleotides: TGTGCCAGCACCTATAGAAGAGACAGCGACGGACAGCCCCAGCATTTT. Amino acid sequence: CASTYRRDSDGQPQHF.